This T cell receptor beta chain was sequenced for a study of blood T cell repertoires in COVID-19. Using immunoSEQ multiplex PCR, the repertoire was profiled, and TCRdb retains in-frame clones only, with some absent. Of fewer than 250,000 clones listed, 80% to 90% are singletons. Trimming took off 1 base at V and 4 bases at J, with 12 bases between the two ends. The length of the CDR3 is 14 residues. Looked up from germline, CDR1 is SQVTM and CDR2 is ANQGSEA. The sample taken for sequencing was peripheral blood. The sequence derives from a woman of 80 years or more with acute or convalescent COVID-19. V is TRBV29-1 and J is TRBJ2-3; TRBD1 might be the D (6 bases). This CDR3 is CSVEAPQGSDTQYF. The CDR3 DNA sequence: TGCAGCGTTGAAGCCCCACAGGGCTCAGATACGCAGTATTTT.